Sequencing of this T cell receptor beta chain was carried out in a study of blood T cell repertoires in COVID-19. Looking at the study overall: Specimens from acute and convalescent COVID-19 originated in the United States, Italy and Spain.

Authors' data handling: Using reference gene primer amplification, nucleated cell counts were estimated. Produced via immunoSEQ multiplex PCR; TCRdb's table is partial and in-frame only. Clone size and the V and J calls come from that table; the DNA yielded D and trimming. The table shows 140,000 or so clones, with roughly 86% occurring only once. This CDR3 has 15 residues. V lost 5 bases to trimming and J lost 4 bases, with 21 bases between them. Germline V gene sequence: CDR1 SQVTM, CDR2 ANQGSEA. Sequenced: peripheral blood. This receptor was taken from a woman in her 50s with acute or convalescent COVID-19. This chain uses TRBV29-1 with TRBJ2-7, with D maybe TRBD1 (5 bases). The CDR3 nucleotides are TGCAGCGTTCTCACTCCTCGGGCAGGGCCATACGAGCAGTACTTC. As protein: CSVLTPRAGPYEQYF.